This TCR beta chain was captured in a study of spatial heterogeneity in lung cancer. Across the study: About two years after resection was the median timing of the follow-up PBMC samples, which were sequenced when available. The study observed each unique TCR and UMI combination more than ten times on average in raw reads. Broader study findings: Circulating ubiquitous expanded tumor TCRs were observed more frequently at resection than at follow-up.

Noted time point: blood at routine non-recurrence follow-up after resection. Sequencing covered unsorted whole RNA taken from tumor, nontumor lung or frozen PBMC. This clonotype was seen repeatedly, ten times or more. The target antigen is unknown. CDR1 and CDR2 from the germline V gene are SQVTM and ANQGSEA. There are 13 residues in the CDR3. V was shortened by 7 bases and J by 4 bases, with 16 bases between the two germline ends. Every cDNA TCR molecule received its own unique molecular identifier. TCRdb re-called the 5' RACE reads through MiXCR, storing one row per CDR3 protein. Of tens of thousands of distinct CDR3 sequences in the sample, 6.5% to 7.5% were seen once.

This rearrangement joins TRBV29-1 to TRBJ1-1; D unresolved. The source is a female donor with early-stage non-small cell lung cancer. The sample here was PBMCs, taken at follow-up. As DNA, the CDR3 is TGCAGCGCCTACACCGGGGTAGGCACTGAAGCTTTCTTT. It specifies CSAYTGVGTEAFF.